The source of this TCR beta chain is a study of T-cell memory formation after mild COVID-19. V was shortened by 1 base and J by 0 bases, with 8 bases between the two germline ends. Germline V CDR1 and CDR2: SGHKS, YYEKEE (reference sequence). This CDR3 spans 15 amino acids. This clonotype was seen ten or more times. MiXCR, run by TCRdb on the 5' RACE reads, gives a single entry per CDR3 protein. The table lists just over 200,000 distinct CDR3 sequences, around 9.5% of them singletons. The clonotype was recovered from a man between 18 and 35 years old who had mild COVID-19 (a few samples of this study predate the infection). Cell type and time point are not known. This chain links TRBV5-5 with TRBJ1-5, with D tentatively TRBD1 (5 bases). Material for sequencing was PBMCs or a T cell subset sorted from them (not recorded which). The chain's CDR3 is CASSLQQGSNQPQHF. In nucleotides, the CDR3 is TGTGCCAGCAGCTTGCAGCAGGGTAGCAATCAGCCCCAGCATTTT.